These 5 T cell receptor beta chains were all obtained from the same sample, sequenced in a study of regulatory T cells in long-lasting Graves disease. CDR3 regions were amplified by Arm-PCR using iRepertoire HTBI primers to build TCR beta libraries. MiXCR, applied by TCRdb to the multiplex PCR reads, yields one record per CDR3 protein. The table has 310,000 or so distinct CDR3 sequences, around 20% seen once. Time point of the sample: persistent/refractory GD, antithyroid drugs over 5 years with positive TRAb. The TCR library used RNA extracted from PBMCs. This specimen consisted of peripheral blood mononuclear cells (PBMCs), obtained when the disease was refractory, from a patient treated with antithyroid drugs. The receptors derive from a female donor with Graves disease.

The chain has TRBV6-1 and TRBJ2-3, with unresolved D. There are 14 residues in the CDR3. Germline CDR1 is MNHNS and CDR2 is SASEGT. Trimming removed 7 bases at V and 3 bases at J, with 14 bases between. In DNA form, the CDR3 reads TGTGCCAGCAAAGTGGGAATAGCAACAGATACGCAGTATTTT. Translated, it gives CASKVGIATDTQYF.

This clonotype was detected a few times. This chain links TRBV7-2 with TRBJ2-7; TRBD2 matches at 10 bases. Unmatched junction bases numbered 7, after V lost 1 base and J lost 4 bases. Germline V gene lookup returns CDR1 SGHTA and CDR2 FQGNSA. CDR3 length equals 16 residues. The CDR3 is CASSLVSSGGRYEQYF. CDR3 bases: TGTGCCAGCAGCTTAGTGTCTAGCGGGGGTAGATACGAGCAGTACTTC.

This clonotype was detected many times. V usage is TRBV12-3 or TRBV12-4 and J usage is TRBJ1-5; D perhaps matches TRBD1 (6 bases). The CDR3 loop spans 15 amino acids. The V and J ends lost 6 bases and 7 bases respectively, with 19 bases between them. The CDR3 coding sequence is TGTGCCAGCAGCTCATGGAGGGGGGCGCTCCAGCCCCAGCATTTT. Translated: CASSSWRGALQPQHF.

This clonotype was observed a few times. V is TRBV2 and J is TRBJ1-3; possibly TRBD1 for D (5 bases). Germline CDR1 is SNHLY and CDR2 is FYNNEI. The CDR3 has 14 amino acids. The V and J ends lost 4 bases and 4 bases respectively, with 11 bases between them. CDR3 coding DNA: TGTGCCAGCAGTGCGTCAGGGCCAGGAAACACCATATATTTT. It translates to CASSASGPGNTIYF.

This clonotype appeared many times. CDR3 region: CASSYDWKSGNTIYF. CDR3 in DNA: TGTGCCAGCAGTTACGACTGGAAGTCTGGAAACACCATATATTTT. V usage is TRBV6-5 and J usage is TRBJ1-3; D gene unclear. CDR1 MNHEY and CDR2 SVGAGI come from the germline V gene. There are 15 residues in the CDR3. V was clipped by 2 bases and J by 1 base, with 9 bases between them.